The 14 T cell receptor beta chains listed next were all sequenced from one sample in a study of T cells in Graves' hyperthyroidism and ophthalmopathy. The TCR beta CDR3 regions underwent amplification using RNA transcripts as the source. The primer set for the first-round RT-PCR of the TCR CDR3 was HTBI. MiXCR, applied by TCRdb to the multiplex PCR reads, yields one record per CDR3 protein. Here the sample spans about 570,000 distinct CDR3 sequences, approximately 14% being singletons. Input material: blood. Source of these receptors: a woman aged 40-49 years with Graves' hyperthyroidism.

This clonotype was seen many times. The chain joins TRBV5-1 to TRBJ1-1; 12 bases align to TRBD1. Germline lookup yields CDR1 SGHRS and CDR2 YFSETQ. The CDR3 runs to 16 residues. V shed 3 bases, J shed 5 bases, and the junction held 8 bases outside the gene matches. The CDR3 sequence: CASSSGQGALLTEAFF. For the CDR3, the DNA is TGCGCCAGCAGCTCGGGACAGGGGGCGCTTCTTACTGAAGCTTTCTTT.

In its sample, this clonotype was seen many times. J is TRBJ2-1 and V is TRBV7-9; D perhaps matches TRBD2 (5 bases). The CDR3 runs 15 residues. Germline V CDR1 and CDR2: SEHNR, FQNEAQ (reference sequence). The V end lost 1 base, the J end lost 5 bases, and 12 bases lay between the germline ends. The CDR3 region is CASSLGIALNNEQFF. CDR3 nucleotide sequence: TGTGCCAGCAGCTTAGGAATAGCGCTTAACAATGAGCAGTTCTTC.

The sample holds many counts of this clonotype. The V gene is TRBV28, the J gene TRBJ2-2; D is undetermined. This CDR3 has 13 residues. The ends were cut back, 7 bases at V and 3 bases at J, with 9 bases in the middle. In germline, CDR1 is MDHEN, CDR2 SYDVKM. The CDR3 region is CASKDIDTGELFF. Written as DNA, the CDR3 is TGTGCCAGCAAAGATATAGACACCGGGGAGCTGTTTTTT.

This clonotype was detected a few times. This chain joins TRBV29-1 and TRBJ2-1; 11 bases line up with TRBD2. V lost 6 bases to trimming and J lost 4 bases; unmatched junction nucleotides: 5. CDR3 length: 14 residues. Germline V gene data show CDR1 as SQVTM and CDR2 as ANQGSEA. The CDR3 DNA sequence: TGCAGCGTGACGACTAGCGGGGTTTACAATGAGCAGTTCTTC. Translating it yields CSVTTSGVYNEQFF.

V is TRBV7-9 and J is TRBJ2-1; possibly TRBD1 or TRBD2 for D (5 bases each). Deletions cut 4 bases from V and 9 bases from J, with 19 bases between. This CDR3 has 15 residues. Germline-derived CDR1 and CDR2 are SEHNR and FQNEAQ (reference sequence). CDR3: CASSSEGRAWGEQFF. DNA for the CDR3: TGTGCCAGCAGCTCAGAGGGGCGGGCGTGGGGTGAGCAGTTCTTC.

This sequence joins TRBV29-1 and TRBJ2-2, with TRBD2 identical over 11 bases. The CDR3 totals 17 residues. The V gene end was trimmed by 6 bases and the J gene end by 3 bases; junction bases not matched to a gene: 12. The germline gives CDR1 SQVTM, CDR2 ANQGSEA. The chain's CDR3 is CSVAGTSGQRDTGELFF. The DNA for the CDR3 is TGCAGCGTGGCCGGGACTAGCGGCCAGAGGGACACCGGGGAGCTGTTTTTT.

The rearrangement joins TRBV29-1 to TRBJ2-1, with 10 bases that match TRBD1. The CDR3 consists of 14 residues. CDR1 is SQVTM and CDR2 is ANQGSEA in the germline V gene. V lost 4 bases to trimming and J lost 7 bases; unmatched junction nucleotides: 7. The CDR3 sequence: CSVVGTGAGNEQFF. The CDR3 nucleotides are TGCAGCGTTGTCGGGACAGGGGCTGGAAATGAGCAGTTCTTC.

This clonotype was seen many times. The genes are TRBV27 and TRBJ2-3; 8 bases fit TRBD2. The CDR3 totals 16 residues. Germline CDR1 and CDR2: MNHEY and SMNVEV (reference sequence). Trimming removed 7 bases from V and 6 bases from J; junction bases left unmatched: 15. The CDR3 DNA is TGTGCCAGCATGGATCGAGCGGGAGCTTGGGGGGATACGCAGTATTTT. This encodes CASMDRAGAWGDTQYF.

The rearrangement uses TRBV28 and TRBJ2-7; 9 nucleotides match TRBD1. This CDR3 spans 14 amino acids. Germline V gene sequence: CDR1 MDHEN, CDR2 SYDVKM. V shed 3 bases and J 5 bases; nucleotides not matched to a gene: 5. In DNA form, the CDR3 reads TGTGCCAGCAGTTTGACAGGGGGTCGGCACGAGCAGTACTTC. Translation: CASSLTGGRHEQYF. Combining the CDR3 with reference TRBV28 and TRBJ2-7 gives the whole variable domain DVKVTQSSRYLVKRTGEKVFLECVQDMDHENMFWYRQDPGLGLRLIYFSYDVKMKEKGDIPEGYSVSREKKERFSLILESASTNQTSMYLCASSLTGGRHEQYFGPGTRLTVT.

This clonotype was observed many times. The CDR3 protein is CSAPGLAGGHEQFF. As DNA, the CDR3 is TGCAGTGCACCTGGACTAGCGGGAGGGCATGAGCAGTTCTTC. The chain is built from TRBV20-1 and TRBJ2-1; 15 bases agree with TRBD2. Germline V gene data show CDR1 as DFQATT and CDR2 as SNEGSKA (reference sequence). J lost 8 bases, V lost 6 bases, and 5 bases had no gene match. The CDR3 totals 14 residues.

The CDR3 sequence: CASSLNRGVYNEQFF. DNA of the CDR3: TGTGCCAGCAGCTTAAACAGGGGGGTTTACAATGAGCAGTTCTTC. This chain links TRBV7-3 with TRBJ2-1; 8 bases match TRBD1. Germline assignment: CDR1 SGHTA and CDR2 FQGTGA. V shed 1 base and J 4 bases; nucleotides not matched to a gene: 3. CDR3 length: 15 amino acids.

This clonotype was recorded many times. The junction departs from the called germline gene at one end, perhaps through a read error. The chain links TRBV30 to TRBJ1-2; a possible D gene is TRBD1 (5 bases). The V gene's germline CDR1 is GTSNPN and CDR2 SVGIG (reference sequence). The CDR3 has 12 amino acids. This CDR3 is CACSGTYYGYTF. The CDR3, as DNA: TGTGCCTGTAGTGGGACTTACTATGGCTACACCTTC.

The chain couples TRBV27 to TRBJ2-5; D not certain. Per the germline V gene, CDR1 is MNHEY and CDR2 is SMNVEV (reference sequence). The CDR3 is 14 amino acids. Trimming shortened V by 2 bases and J by 5 bases, and 12 bases separated the two germline ends. The CDR3 protein is CASSLKGFGETQYF. The CDR3 nucleotides are TGTGCCAGCAGTTTAAAGGGTTTCGGGGAGACCCAGTACTTC.

The chain combines TRBV20-1 with TRBJ2-3, with TRBD2 identical over 9 bases. The CDR3 consists of 14 residues. Germline trimming cut 3 bases from V and 3 bases from J; bases unmatched to any gene: 4. In germline, CDR1 is DFQATT, CDR2 SNEGSKA (reference sequence). The CDR3 region is CSARALAGTDTQYF. In DNA, the CDR3 is TGCAGTGCTAGGGCCCTAGCGGGAACAGATACGCAGTATTTT.